This T cell receptor (beta chain) was sequenced in a study of T cell changes during pregnancy in multiple sclerosis. V lost 3 bases and J 2 bases, leaving 10 bases between the germline ends. CDR1 is MNHNS and CDR2 is SASEGT in the germline V gene. The CDR3 is 14 residues long. Profiling relied on immunoSEQ multiplex PCR, and the TCRdb table lists in-frame clones only, not all of them. The repertoire has around 40,000 clones, approximately 94% of them found once; the top ten carry roughly 0.67%. Sequenced here: CD4+ T cells from peripheral blood mononuclear cells, sampled in the third trimester of pregnancy. This TCR derives from a female donor with multiple sclerosis, enrolled in a pregnancy study. J is TRBJ1-2 and V is TRBV6-1; no clear D gene. CDR3 in amino acids: CASSDARTNYGYTF. CDR3 nucleotide sequence: TGTGCCAGCAGTGACGCAAGAACAAACTATGGCTACACCTTC.